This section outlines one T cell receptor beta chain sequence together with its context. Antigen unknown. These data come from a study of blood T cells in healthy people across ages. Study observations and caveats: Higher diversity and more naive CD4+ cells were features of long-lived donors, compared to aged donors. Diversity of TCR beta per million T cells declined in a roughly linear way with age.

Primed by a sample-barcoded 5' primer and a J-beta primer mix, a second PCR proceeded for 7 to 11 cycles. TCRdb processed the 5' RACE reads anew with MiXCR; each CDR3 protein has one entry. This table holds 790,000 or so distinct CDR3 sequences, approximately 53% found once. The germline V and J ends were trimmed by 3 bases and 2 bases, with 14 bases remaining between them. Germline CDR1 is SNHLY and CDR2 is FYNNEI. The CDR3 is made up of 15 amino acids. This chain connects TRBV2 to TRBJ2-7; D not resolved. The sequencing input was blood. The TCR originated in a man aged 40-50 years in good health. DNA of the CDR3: TGTGCCAGCAGTGACTGGCAGCACCACACCTACGAGCAGTACTTC. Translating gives CASSDWQHHTYEQYF.